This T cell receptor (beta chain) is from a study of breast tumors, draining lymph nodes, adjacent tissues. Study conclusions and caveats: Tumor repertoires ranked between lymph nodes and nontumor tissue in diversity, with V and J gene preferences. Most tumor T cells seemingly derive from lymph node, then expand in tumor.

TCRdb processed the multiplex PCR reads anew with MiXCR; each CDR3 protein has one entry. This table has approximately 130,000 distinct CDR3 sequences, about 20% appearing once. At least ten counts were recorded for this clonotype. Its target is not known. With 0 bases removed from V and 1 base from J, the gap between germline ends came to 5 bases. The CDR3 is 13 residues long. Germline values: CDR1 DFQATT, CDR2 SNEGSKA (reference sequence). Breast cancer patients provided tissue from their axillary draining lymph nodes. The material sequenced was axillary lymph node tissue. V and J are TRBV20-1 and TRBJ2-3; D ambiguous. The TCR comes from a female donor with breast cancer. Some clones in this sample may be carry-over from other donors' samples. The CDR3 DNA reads TGCAGTGCTAGAGACCCTCGCACAGATACGCAGTATTTT. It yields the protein CSARDPRTDTQYF.